The 4 T cell receptor beta chains listed next were all sequenced from one sample in a study of T-cell reconstitution after alpha-beta-depleted transplantation in children. It was with unique molecular identifiers that the TCRbeta library was prepared. TCRdb passed the PCR reads through MiXCR, listing each CDR3 protein once. Here the sample spans about 610,000 distinct CDR3 sequences, roughly a tenth being singletons. The sample was PBMCs from the stem cell graft donor, taken from the stem cell graft. These TCRs come from a human donor who donated a stem cell graft to a child with acute myeloid leukemia.

This clonotype has ten or more counts. The V gene is TRBV5-1, the J gene TRBJ2-2; no firm D call. Germline CDR1 is SGHRS and CDR2 is YFSETQ. CDR3 length: 16 residues. Trimming shortened V by 2 bases and J by 6 bases, and 17 bases separated the two germline ends. CDR3 DNA sequence: TGCGCCAGCAGCTTAACGGTCGGGCGGAGCGCCGGGGAGCTGTTTTTT. Translated: CASSLTVGRSAGELFF.

This sequence joins TRBV12-3 or TRBV12-4 and TRBJ2-1; 10 bases are shared with TRBD2. Trimming took 6 bases from V and 8 from J; bases not matched to a gene: 10. The CDR3 extends over 15 amino acids. The CDR3 nucleotides read TGTGCCAGCAGCCTGAGCGGGAGGGCCCAAGATGAGCAGTTCTTC. Its translation is CASSLSGRAQDEQFF.

This clonotype appeared a few times. This chain connects TRBV20-1 to TRBJ2-1, with 7 bases that match TRBD2. Germline CDR1 and CDR2: DFQATT and SNEGSKA (reference sequence). This CDR3 comprises 16 residues. V lost 6 bases, J lost 9 bases, and 20 bases stayed unmatched. DNA for the CDR3: TGCAGTGCAATGCCAATGGCGGGAGAGTTTGGCAGTGAGCAGTTCTTC. The encoded protein is CSAMPMAGEFGSEQFF.

The chain carries TRBV20-1 and TRBJ2-7, with D perhaps matching TRBD1 or TRBD2 (5 bases each). This CDR3 has 13 residues. Trimming took off 5 bases at V and 2 bases at J, with 13 bases between the two ends. CDR1 is DFQATT and CDR2 is SNEGSKA in the germline V gene (reference sequence). The DNA for the CDR3 is TGCAGTGCTGCCGGGACGGGTACCTACGAGCAGTACTTC. Translating it yields CSAAGTGTYEQYF.